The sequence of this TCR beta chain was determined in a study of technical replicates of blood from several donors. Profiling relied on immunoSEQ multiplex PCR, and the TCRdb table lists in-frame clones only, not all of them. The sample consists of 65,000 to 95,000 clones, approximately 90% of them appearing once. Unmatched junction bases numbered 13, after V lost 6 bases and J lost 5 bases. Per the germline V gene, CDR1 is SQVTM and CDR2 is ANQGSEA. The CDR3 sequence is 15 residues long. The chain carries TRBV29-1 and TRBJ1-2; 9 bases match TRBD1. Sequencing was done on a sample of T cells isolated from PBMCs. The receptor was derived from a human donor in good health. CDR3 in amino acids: CSVEQQQGAGYGYTF. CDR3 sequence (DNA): TGCAGCGTGGAACAACAACAGGGGGCTGGGTATGGCTACACCTTC.